Listed below are T cell receptor beta chains from one sample, sequenced in a study of T cells in Graves' hyperthyroidism and ophthalmopathy. TCRdb reprocessed the multiplex PCR reads with MiXCR, giving one entry per CDR3 protein. The sample carries 360,000 or so distinct CDR3 sequences, 19% recorded once. The sample comprised blood. These receptors all stem from a young woman with Graves' hyperthyroidism. Each CDR3 is given with its conserved first and last residue. Fields, in order: J gene, V gene, CDR3 length, clone size, D gene, CDR3 DNA, CDR3 protein. The D gene is left open where the match is weak. Not all rows give a size; the values are once, few, many and, for expanded clones, a class.

TRBJ1-3 | TRBV20-1 | 14 | many | NA | TGCAGTGCCCCCAGTCGAGCTACTGGAAACACCATATATTTT | CSAPSRATGNTIYF
TRBJ1-5 | TRBV11-2 | 13 | few | NA | TGTGCCAGCAGCTTAGAAGCGGATCAGCCCCAGCATTTT | CASSLEADQPQHF
TRBJ1-2 | TRBV6-1 | 14 | many | NA | TGTGCCAGCAGTGTCCGGGCTACTAACTATGGCTACACCTTC | CASSVRATNYGYTF
TRBJ1-6 | TRBV6-1 | 13 | NA | TRBD1 | TGTGCCAGCAACGACAGGGGAGGATCACCCCTCCACTTT | CASNDRGGSPLHF
TRBJ1-1 | TRBV6-1 | 14 | NA | NA | TGTGCCAGCGCCCTCGGAGAGGTGAACACTGAAGCTTTCTTT | CASALGEVNTEAFF
TRBJ2-5 | TRBV5-1 | 14 | few | NA | TGCGCCAGCAGCGGTCCCCCTTCAGAAGAGACCCAGTACTTC | CASSGPPSEETQYF
TRBJ1-2 | TRBV2 | 13 | many | NA | TGTGCCAGCAGTGAAGGCAGGGAGGCTGGCTACACCTTC | CASSEGREAGYTF
TRBJ1-1 | TRBV25-1 | 14 | many | NA | TGTGCCAGCAGTGCTTTTACTGAAGACACTGAAGCTTTCTTT | CASSAFTEDTEAFF
TRBJ1-1 | TRBV20-1 | 16 | many | NA | TGCAGTGCTAGAGATAACCGGGTCGGGGGGAACACTGAAGCTTTCTTT | CSARDNRVGGNTEAFF
TRBJ1-1 | TRBV18 | 15 | many | TRBD1 | TGTGCCAGCTCACCACCAGGGGGCATGAACACTGAAGCTTTCTTT | CASSPPGGMNTEAFF
TRBJ1-4 | TRBV13 | 14 | NA | NA | TGTGCCAGCAGCCCTAATTTGGGGGATGAAAAACTGTTTTTT | CASSPNLGDEKLFF
TRBJ2-5 | TRBV6-2/TRBV6-3 | 14 | few | TRBD2 | TGTGCCAGCAGTTTTGGACGGGAGGCGGAGACCCAGTACTTC | CASSFGREAETQYF
TRBJ1-2 | TRBV12-3/TRBV12-4 | 14 | many | TRBD1 | TGTGCCAGCAGCCGCCGGGACAGGAACTATGGCTACACCTTC | CASSRRDRNYGYTF
TRBJ1-1 | TRBV15 | 16 | many | NA | TGTGCCACCAGCAGAGATGCAGGGACCTATAACACTGAAGCTTTCTTT | CATSRDAGTYNTEAFF
TRBJ1-1 | TRBV10-2 | 17 | many | TRBD1 | TGCGCCAGCAGATCCGGGACAGCTGACTTCATGAACACTGAAGCTTTCTTT | CASRSGTADFMNTEAFF
TRBJ2-7 | TRBV29-1 | 14 | many | TRBD1 | TGCAGCGTTCAACCGGGACAGGGGGCCTACGAGCAGTACTTC | CSVQPGQGAYEQYF
TRBJ1-1 | TRBV20-1 | 12 | many | NA | TGCAGTGCTGCCCAGGGTTTCACTGAAGCTTTCTTT | CSAAQGFTEAFF
TRBJ1-2 | TRBV6-5 | 13 | few | NA | TGTGCCAGCAGTTACTCCTTCCAGAATGGCTACACCTTC | CASSYSFQNGYTF
TRBJ2-7 | TRBV30 | 11 | many | NA | TGTGCCTGCTCCCGCTCCTACGAGCAGTACTTC | CACSRSYEQYF
TRBJ1-2 | TRBV29-1 | 11 | few | NA | TGCAGCGTTGAACAGGTTTTAAGCTACACCTTC | CSVEQVLSYTF
TRBJ2-2 | TRBV6-2/TRBV6-3 | 11 | NA | NA | TGTGCCAGCTCTCGAGACGGGGAGCTGTTTTTT | CASSRDGELFF
TRBJ1-3 | TRBV6-2/TRBV6-3 | 14 | many | NA | TGTGGGACCCTCGGACCCTCATCTGGAAACACCATATATTTT | CGTLGPSSGNTIYF
TRBJ1-1 | TRBV6-5 | 14 | many | TRBD1 | TGTGCCAGCAGTTCCAGGGGGCGCGGATCTGAAGCTTTCTTT | CASSSRGRGSEAFF
TRBJ2-2 | TRBV6-2/TRBV6-3 | 15 | many | NA | TGTGCCAGCAGTCACGGGACTCCGCGGACCGGGGAGCTGTTTTTT | CASSHGTPRTGELFF
TRBJ1-6 | TRBV4-1 | 17 | few | NA | TGCGCCAGCAGCCAAGATCCGGGGGCGAAATATAATTCACCCCTCCACTTT | CASSQDPGAKYNSPLHF